The 16 T cell receptor beta chains listed next were all sequenced from one sample in a study of T cell repertoires in cytomegalovirus infection. TCRdb re-analysed the reads in MiXCR, keeping a single row per CDR3 protein. The sample yields 200,000 to 300,000 distinct CDR3 sequences, roughly an eighth seen once. Sequenced: PBMCs. The receptors shown here come from a human donor in good health (CMV status not recorded). Some clones in this sample may be carry-over from other donors' samples.

The sample holds many counts of this clonotype. The chain recombines TRBV7-3 with TRBJ2-2; 7 nucleotides agree with TRBD2. Germline V lookup: CDR1 SGHTA, CDR2 FQGTGA. The J segment lost 5 bases and the V segment lost 4 bases, leaving 10 bases of the junction unmatched. This CDR3 is built from 16 residues. CDR3 nucleotide sequence: TGTGCCAGCAGCTCCTTAGCGGGTTTGGGGACCGGGGAGCTGTTTTTT. This encodes CASSSLAGLGTGELFF.

This clonotype was seen at least ten times. The rearrangement joins TRBV7-2 to TRBJ1-1; D uncertain. This CDR3 is 11 amino acids long. Germline CDR1 is SGHTA and CDR2 is FQGNSA. With 3 bases removed from V and 3 bases from J, the gap between germline ends came to 2 bases. CDR3: CASSFHTEAFF. The CDR3 bases are TGTGCCAGCAGCTTCCACACTGAAGCTTTCTTT.

This clonotype was detected ten times or more. This chain links TRBV28 with TRBJ2-7; a weak D match, TRBD1 (6 bases). Trimming pared 8 bases from V and 5 bases from J, leaving 19 bases between. Per the germline V gene, CDR1 is MDHEN and CDR2 is SYDVKM. The CDR3 runs 14 residues. As DNA, the CDR3 is TGTGCCAGCGGGACCCGACAGGCTAGGGACGAGCAGTACTTC. Translated, it gives CASGTRQARDEQYF.

At least ten counts were recorded for this clonotype. DNA of the CDR3: TGTGCCAGCACCTCACCGGTTGGCAACGAGCAGTACTTC. It codes for CASTSPVGNEQYF. The chain employs TRBV12-3 or TRBV12-4 and TRBJ2-7; D remains unclear. The germline V and J ends were trimmed by 7 bases and 5 bases, with 15 bases remaining between them. This CDR3 is built from 13 residues.

This clonotype has ten or more counts. This chain uses TRBV7-2 with TRBJ2-5; TRBD2 matches 10 bases. The CDR3 extends over 17 amino acids. V lost 3 bases and J lost 5; bases outside the gene matches: 12. CDR1 and CDR2 from the germline V gene are SGHTA and FQGNSA. The chain's CDR3 is CASSFRGLAPEWETQYF. The CDR3 nucleotides read TGTGCCAGCAGCTTCCGGGGACTAGCGCCTGAGTGGGAGACCCAGTACTTC.

This clonotype has ten or more counts. The chain joins TRBV6-1 to TRBJ1-6; D is perhaps TRBD1 (6 bases). V dropped 5 bases and J dropped 7 bases, with 12 bases sitting between them. This CDR3 has 14 residues. Germline-derived CDR1 and CDR2 are MNHNS and SASEGT. The CDR3 loop is CASSLTGRNSPLHF. The CDR3 coding sequence is TGTGCCAGCAGTCTCACAGGGAGGAATTCACCCCTCCACTTT.

This clonotype has ten or more counts. The chain is built from TRBV7-2 and TRBJ2-7, with 12 bases matching TRBD2. V lost 5 bases, J lost 6 bases, and 8 bases stayed unmatched. From germline, CDR1 is SGHTA and CDR2 FQGNSA. The CDR3 runs 15 residues. The CDR3 nucleotides read TGTGCCAGCAGCGTGTCCCTAGCGGGAGGGCCCGAGCAGTACTTC. Its translation is CASSVSLAGGPEQYF.

This clonotype appeared many times. The rearrangement links TRBV6-1 to TRBJ1-5; D possibly corresponds to TRBD1 (5 bases). V dropped 5 bases and J dropped 10 bases, with 21 bases sitting between them. The length of the CDR3 is 15 residues. Germline values: CDR1 MNHNS, CDR2 SASEGT. The CDR3 loop reads CASSSGTRGIDPQHF. As DNA, the CDR3 is TGTGCCAGCAGTTCCGGGACCCGGGGCATCGATCCCCAGCATTTT.

There are a few counts of this clonotype. J is TRBJ2-2 and V is TRBV12-3 or TRBV12-4; TRBD1 is a possible D gene (5 bases). V was cut by 5 bases and J by 4 bases, with 17 bases left in between. The CDR3 totals 16 residues. CDR3 in DNA: TGTGCCAGCAGTCCTTGGGTCGGGCAGGGCACCGGGGAGCTGTTTTTT. It translates to CASSPWVGQGTGELFF.

This clonotype was picked up a small number of times. The chain carries TRBV5-6 and TRBJ1-1; no definite D call. Trimming took off 4 bases at V and 6 bases at J, with 16 bases between the two ends. Germline CDR1 reads SGHDT; CDR2 reads YYEEEE. CDR3 length equals 14 residues. CDR3 sequence (DNA): TGTGCCAGCAGCCCCATGGGGAGGGTAGCTGAAGCTTTCTTT. Protein product: CASSPMGRVAEAFF. Together with reference TRBV5-6 and TRBJ1-1, the CDR3 gives the full variable domain: DAGVTQSPTHLIKTRGQQVTLRCSPKSGHDTVSWYQQALGQGPQFIFQYYEEEERQRGNFPDRFSGHQFPNYSSELNVNALLLGDSALYLCASSPMGRVAEAFFGQGTRLTVV.

This clonotype was seen at least ten times. The chain has TRBV6-5 and TRBJ1-2; D remains ambiguous. This CDR3 has 16 residues. Germline values: CDR1 MNHEY, CDR2 SVGAGI. The V end was cut by 0 bases, the J end by 10 bases, with 21 bases between. The CDR3 DNA sequence: TGTGCCAGCAGTTACTCTGTCGTACGGGAGGCCGACGACTACACCTTC. Its translation is CASSYSVVREADDYTF.

This clonotype was picked up many times. The chain combines TRBV19 with TRBJ2-7, with 11 bases identical to TRBD2. CDR1 and CDR2 from the germline V gene are LNHDA and SQIVND (reference sequence). The CDR3 covers 17 residues. J lost 7 bases, V lost 1 base, and 12 bases had no gene match. In DNA form, the CDR3 reads TGTGCCAGTAGTATAGCTGGGACTAGCGGCCCATCGGGGGAGCAGTACTTC. Its translation is CASSIAGTSGPSGEQYF.

This clonotype was observed at least ten times. The V gene is TRBV7-2, the J gene TRBJ2-2; D is unresolved. CDR3 length equals 13 residues. CDR1 is SGHTA and CDR2 is FQGNSA in the germline V gene. V dropped 8 bases and J dropped 1 base, with 8 bases sitting between them. The CDR3 DNA follows: TGTGCCAGCGCCCTAGGGAACACCGGGGAGCTGTTTTTT. Amino acid sequence: CASALGNTGELFF.

At least ten counts were recorded for this clonotype. V gene TRBV7-2 combines with J gene TRBJ2-7, with a possible D match to TRBD1 (6 bases). Germline V lookup: CDR1 SGHTA, CDR2 FQGNSA. The V end was cut by 2 bases, the J end by 5 bases, with 10 bases between. The CDR3 totals 13 residues. CDR3 residues: CASSLNRAHEQYF. The CDR3 region has the DNA TGTGCCAGCAGCTTAAACAGGGCCCACGAGCAGTACTTC.

This clonotype was observed many times. This chain connects TRBV15 to TRBJ1-3; D is unclear. Germline values: CDR1 LNHNV, CDR2 YYDKDF (reference sequence). The CDR3 is 14 amino acids. V lost 2 bases and J 4 bases, leaving 9 bases between the germline ends. CDR3 bases: TGTGCCACCAGCAGACCGGACCAAGGAAACACCATATATTTT. Residues: CATSRPDQGNTIYF.

This clonotype appeared many times. The V and J genes are TRBV2 and TRBJ2-1, with a possible D match to TRBD2 (5 bases). Germline CDR1 is SNHLY and CDR2 is FYNNEI. Trimming pared 4 bases from V and 5 bases from J, leaving 15 bases between. The CDR3 is made up of 15 amino acids. CDR3 coding DNA: TGTGCCAGCAGTGTAGGCGGAAACGGGAACAATGAGCAGTTCTTC. It yields the protein CASSVGGNGNNEQFF.